Detailed here is one T cell receptor beta chain. What it binds is not known. This sample is part of a study of shared clonotypes between healthy human individuals. Study results and caveats: Naive subsets generally had larger estimated richness than memory subsets.

J lost 4 bases, V lost 3 bases, and 8 bases had no gene match. CDR3 length: 15 residues. Germline values: CDR1 SGHAT, CDR2 FQNNGV. CD4+ cells underwent separation, giving CD45RA+ naive and CD45RA-negative memory subsets. Splitting of each subset's genomic DNA was done evenly across several immunoSEQ plates. Per sorted-subset replicate PCR, input was roughly 220 ng DNA, representing around 29,000 T cell genomes. Produced via immunoSEQ multiplex PCR; TCRdb's table is partial and in-frame only. Of roughly 1.4 million clones in the sample, approximately 98.5% are singletons; the top ten hold 0.3% to 0.45%.

The rearrangement joins TRBV11-2 to TRBJ2-7; TRBD2 aligns across 8 bases. The clonotype originates from a young man in good health. Sequencing was performed on naive CD4+ T cells sorted from blood. Documented subset: CD45RA+ positively selected. The CDR3 reads CASSLGLVNYYEQYF. The CDR3 DNA reads as TGTGCCAGCAGCTTGGGACTAGTGAACTATTACGAGCAGTACTTC.